The T cell receptor beta chain under discussion was sequenced for a study of blood T cell repertoires in COVID-19. Across the whole study: Sample material is recorded as cDNA or gDNA derived from T cells, B-cell-depleted T cells, or PBMCs.

This clone was seen a few times. Per the study methods: It was from reference gene primer amplification that nucleated cell counts were estimated. The assay was immunoSEQ multiplex PCR, and TCRdb's table has in-frame clones only and misses some. The D gene and trimming were derived from the DNA, and the V and J assignments and clone size from that table. Found here are around 300,000 clones, approximately 89% of them singletons; the top ten hold 2.2%. Recruited during active infection, patients (from Seattle) were subsequently followed longitudinally. The ends lost 6 bases at V and 5 bases at J; junction bases unmatched: 2. The CDR3 has 13 amino acids. The V gene's germline CDR1 is KGHDR and CDR2 SFDVKD.

This clonotype originated in a woman aged 25 to 39 with COVID-19, enrolled during active disease. Sequenced material: peripheral blood. The chain recombines TRBV24-1 with TRBJ1-5, with 8 bases identical to TRBD1. Here the CDR3 reads CATSYRGDQPQHF. The CDR3 DNA follows: TGTGCCACCAGTTACAGGGGGGATCAGCCCCAGCATTTT.